One sample yielded the 8 T cell receptor beta chains listed below, sequenced in a study of blood T cell repertoires in COVID-19. Data came from immunoSEQ multiplex PCR; TCRdb stores just in-frame clones and leaves some out. The profile shows about 330,000 clones, 92% of them singletons. Sequencing was performed on PBMCs or T cells enriched from blood (not recorded which). The receptor source for this set is a woman aged 25 to 39 who had recovered from COVID-19.

The J gene is TRBJ2-7, the V gene TRBV10-3; 9 positions agree with TRBD1. The CDR3 covers 14 residues. The germline V gene encodes CDR1 ENHRY and CDR2 SYGVKD. Germline trimming cut 8 bases from V and 7 bases from J; bases unmatched to any gene: 12. Here the CDR3 DNA reads TGTGCCATCGGCGCCAGGGACAGGGAAAAGGAGCAGTACTTC. This gives the protein CAIGARDREKEQYF.

The V call is TRBV6-2 or TRBV6-3, the J call TRBJ2-7; D may be TRBD1 (5 bases). Germline values: CDR1 MNHEY, CDR2 SVGEGT. The V and J ends lost 4 bases and 3 bases respectively, with 10 bases between them. This CDR3 has 13 amino acids. CDR3 DNA sequence: TGTGCCAGCAGTTCCCCCACAGGCTACGAGCAGTACTTC. Protein sequence: CASSSPTGYEQYF.

The chain recombines TRBV7-3 with TRBJ1-5; D may be TRBD1 (5 bases). V was pared by 6 bases and J by 6 bases, with 12 bases between. This CDR3 has 13 residues. Germline CDR1 and CDR2: SGHTA and FQGTGA. CDR3 residues: CASSADTGQPQHF. In nucleotides, the CDR3 is TGTGCCAGCAGTGCGGACACGGGTCAGCCCCAGCATTTT. The whole variable domain, filled in from reference TRBV7-3 and TRBJ1-5, reads GAGVSQTPSNKVTEKGKYVELRCDPISGHTALYWYRQSLGQGPEFLIYFQGTGAADDSGLPNDRFFAVRPEGSVSTLKIQRTERGDSAVYLCASSADTGQPQHFGDGTRLSIL.

The V call is TRBV6-5, the J call TRBJ2-7; D possibly corresponds to TRBD2 (5 bases). The germline V and J ends were trimmed by 3 bases and 0 bases, with 15 bases remaining between them. Germline-derived CDR1 and CDR2 are MNHEY and SVGAGI. The CDR3 totals 16 residues. CDR3 sequence (DNA): TGTGCCAGCAGTTATTCTGGAGGTGTTAGCTCCTACGAGCAGTACTTC. Amino acids: CASSYSGGVSSYEQYF.

This clone was counted once. The chain is built from TRBV7-9 and TRBJ2-1; D might be TRBD2 (5 bases). The germline CDR1 and CDR2 sequences are SEHNR and FQNEAQ (reference sequence). The CDR3 covers 12 residues. Trimming stripped 3 bases from V and 9 bases from J, with 9 bases between. The CDR3 reads CASSLTIGEQFF. Written as DNA, the CDR3 is TGTGCCAGCAGCTTGACTATTGGTGAGCAGTTCTTC.

The chain employs TRBV5-8 and TRBJ1-2, with 8 bases matching TRBD1. J lost 4 bases, V lost 3 bases, and 8 bases had no gene match. Germline CDR1 SGHTS, CDR2 YDEGEE. The CDR3 loop spans 15 amino acids. The CDR3, as DNA: TGTGCCAGCAGCTCCGGGACAGGACGCCTCTATGGCTACACCTTC. This gives the protein CASSSGTGRLYGYTF.

The chain carries TRBV3-1 (or the pseudogene TRBV3-2) and TRBJ1-1; no definite D call. The CDR3 consists of 15 residues. From germline, CDR1 is LGHDT and CDR2 YNNKEL (reference sequence). V was clipped by 1 base and J by 0 bases, with 9 bases between them. CDR3 bases: TGTGCCAGCAGCCAAGGAGGAGCCTTGAACACTGAAGCTTTCTTT. It encodes CASSQGGALNTEAFF.

This chain joins TRBV19 and TRBJ2-6, with 7 bases lining up with TRBD1. V dropped 6 bases and J dropped 1; count of bases not matched to a gene: 9. The germline V gene encodes CDR1 LNHDA and CDR2 SQIVND (reference sequence). The CDR3 covers 17 residues. CDR3: CASSPRQGWSGANVLTF. The CDR3 DNA sequence: TGTGCCAGTAGCCCTAGACAGGGATGGTCTGGGGCCAACGTCCTGACTTTC. The full variable domain, in which reference TRBV19 and TRBJ2-6 provide the parts outside the CDR3, is DGGITQSPKYLFRKEGQNVTLSCEQNLNHDAMYWYRQDPGQGLRLIYYSQIVNDFQKGDIAEGYSVSREKKESFPLTVTSAQKNPTAFYLCASSPRQGWSGANVLTFGAGSRLTVL.